This entry is about one T cell receptor beta chain. The antigen is undetermined. In every case, the donor was a healthy Caucasian. This specimen comes from a study of identical twins. General study results and limits: Conclusions were drawn cross-sectionally by statistical analysis, without following the same donors.

MiXCR, applied by TCRdb to the 5' RACE reads, yields one record per CDR3 protein. The data hold about 330,000 distinct CDR3 sequences, with 9% to 15% observed a single time. Another study also made use of these data, one on yellow fever vaccine responses in identical twins.

The TCR originated in a woman aged 18-35 years in good health. The specimen was CD8+ T cells sorted from blood.

DNA of the CDR3: TGTGCCTCAAGTTTCCAAGCGGGGAATGGCTACACCTTC. It is translated as CASSFQAGNGYTF. This chain links TRBV27 with TRBJ1-2; D gene uncertain. Germline CDR1 and CDR2: MNHEY and SMNVEV (reference sequence). V lost 11 bases and J 6 bases, leaving 19 bases between the germline ends. The CDR3 totals 13 residues.